The next 18 T cell receptor beta chains were all read from a single sample in a study of shared clonotypes between healthy human individuals (dated by TCRdb to 2020 to 2022). Library preparation was by the immunoSEQ multiplex PCR assay. TCRdb retrieved this table from immuneACCESS and kept in-frame rearrangements only. Not all clones are present; in checked studies, unresolved V genes account for under half, and no reason is known for the remainder. A total of under 200,000 clones appear in this sample, 90% to 95% of them only once. The ten top clones hold around 0.067% of the sample. The sample was naive CD4+ T cells sorted from blood. The sample's cell subset or site label, in plain terms: CD45RA+ positively selected. The receptors here all came from a woman in her 30s in good health.

The V and J genes are TRBV11-2 and TRBJ1-1, with a possible D match to TRBD1 (6 bases). The germline V and J ends were trimmed by 5 bases and 5 bases, with 15 bases remaining between them. In germline, CDR1 is SGHAT, CDR2 FQNNGV. CDR3 size: 14 residues. CDR3 protein: CASSLRGGFTEAFF. CDR3 DNA sequence: TGTGCCAGCAGCCTGAGAGGGGGTTTTACTGAAGCTTTCTTT. The variable domain in full, with the rest retrieved from reference TRBV11-2 and TRBJ1-1, is EAGVAQSPRYKIIEKRQSVAFWCNPISGHATLYWYQQILGQGPKLLIQFQNNGVVDDSQLPKDRFSAERLKGVDSTLKIQPAKLEDSAVYLCASSLRGGFTEAFFGQGTRLTVV.

The chain combines TRBV6-5 with TRBJ2-7; D may match TRBD1 or TRBD2 (5 bases each). CDR1 and CDR2 (germline): MNHEY, SVGAGI. The CDR3 is made up of 14 amino acids. Trimming removed 6 bases from V and 2 bases from J, with 14 bases in between. The chain's CDR3 is CASSQGRMTYEQYF. CDR3 coding DNA: TGTGCCAGCAGCCAGGGACGGATGACCTACGAGCAGTACTTC.

V gene TRBV27 combines with J gene TRBJ2-3, with a possible D match to TRBD2 (6 bases). Per the germline V gene, CDR1 is MNHEY and CDR2 is SMNVEV (reference sequence). V was clipped by 5 bases and J by 9 bases, with 30 bases between them. The CDR3 spans 18 residues. CDR3 sequence reads: CASSVLARPNIRERTQYF. CDR3 sequence (DNA): TGTGCCAGCAGTGTTCTTGCTCGGCCGAACATTCGGGAGAGAACGCAGTATTTT.

This clone occurred once. The V gene is TRBV30, the J gene TRBJ2-1, with 9 nucleotides matching TRBD2. V trimming: 2 bases; J trimming: 9 bases; junction bases outside the gene matches: 11. Germline CDR1 is GTSNPN and CDR2 is SVGIG (reference sequence). The CDR3 runs 15 residues. The CDR3, as DNA: TGTGCCTGGAGTCACGGACTAGCGCGGGTTGGTGAGCAGTTCTTC. It is translated as CAWSHGLARVGEQFF.

The chain recombines TRBV28 with TRBJ1-1, with a weak D call TRBD1 (6 bases). CDR3 length: 14 amino acids. V was shortened by 8 bases and J by 1 base, with 14 bases between the two germline ends. Germline CDR1 MDHEN, CDR2 SYDVKM. The CDR3 reads CASGVGGANTEAFF. CDR3 DNA sequence: TGTGCCAGCGGGGTCGGGGGCGCGAACACTGAAGCTTTCTTT.

This clone occurred once. V and J are TRBV27 and TRBJ2-1; possibly TRBD2 for D (6 bases). Germline values: CDR1 MNHEY, CDR2 SMNVEV (reference sequence). The CDR3 length is 15 residues. V gave up 7 bases and J gave up 2 bases, with 15 bases separating them. In DNA form, the CDR3 reads TGTGCCAGCACTACCTGGAGGGGCCCCTACAATGAGCAGTTCTTC. It translates to CASTTWRGPYNEQFF.

This sequence joins TRBV9 and TRBJ2-3, with 8 positions matching TRBD1. Germline V gene sequence: CDR1 SGDLS, CDR2 YYNGEE. With V trimmed by 2 bases and J by 0 bases, 5 bases remained unmatched. The CDR3 is made up of 16 amino acids. CDR3 in DNA: TGTGCCAGCAGCGTGAACAGGGGGACTAGCACAGATACGCAGTATTTT. Protein: CASSVNRGTSTDTQYF.

The chain is built from TRBV19 and TRBJ1-5, with D perhaps matching TRBD1 (5 bases). Trimming removed 8 bases at V and 7 bases at J, with 18 bases between. The CDR3 has 14 residues. CDR1 is LNHDA, CDR2 SQIVND, per germline (reference sequence). The CDR3 bases are TGTGCCAGTTTTTCCCGGTTAGCAGGGCAGCCCCAGCATTTT. Translated, it gives CASFSRLAGQPQHF. Filled out from reference TRBV19 and TRBJ1-5, the complete variable domain reads DGGITQSPKYLFRKEGQNVTLSCEQNLNHDAMYWYRQDPGQGLRLIYYSQIVNDFQKGDIAEGYSVSREKKESFPLTVTSAQKNPTAFYLCASFSRLAGQPQHFGDGTRLSIL.

This clone was observed a few times. The chain is built from TRBV7-2 and TRBJ2-7; 9 bases line up with TRBD1. The germline V gene has CDR1 SGHTA and CDR2 FQGNSA. The CDR3 spans 16 residues. V was pared by 4 bases and J by 3 bases, with 10 bases of the junction left unmatched. The CDR3 here is CASSSSGQGVFYEQYF. CDR3 bases: TGTGCCAGCAGCTCATCGGGACAGGGAGTGTTCTACGAGCAGTACTTC. The entire variable domain, with the rest obtained from reference TRBV7-2 and TRBJ2-7, is as follows: GAGVSQSPSNKVTEKGKDVELRCDPISGHTALYWYRQSLGQGLEFLIYFQGNSAPDKSGLPSDRFSAERTGGSVSTLTIQRTQQEDSAVYLCASSSSGQGVFYEQYFGPGTRLTVT.

The chain combines TRBV19 with TRBJ2-3; 10 positions agree with TRBD1. Germline V CDR1 and CDR2: LNHDA, SQIVND (reference sequence). Germline trimming cut 5 bases from V and 4 bases from J; bases unmatched to any gene: 6. The CDR3 consists of 15 residues. For the CDR3, the DNA is TGTGCCAGTAGTTGGGGACAGGGGAGCGCAGATACGCAGTATTTT. Its protein is CASSWGQGSADTQYF. Filled out from reference TRBV19 and TRBJ2-3, the complete variable domain reads DGGITQSPKYLFRKEGQNVTLSCEQNLNHDAMYWYRQDPGQGLRLIYYSQIVNDFQKGDIAEGYSVSREKKESFPLTVTSAQKNPTAFYLCASSWGQGSADTQYFGPGTRLTVL.

This clone appeared once. This chain uses TRBV6-6 with TRBJ1-5, with D possibly being TRBD1 (5 bases). Trimming left V 8 bases short and J 6 bases short, with 17 bases between. CDR3 length: 14 amino acids. Germline V gives CDR1 MNHNY, CDR2 SVGAGI (reference sequence). Written as DNA, the CDR3 is TGTGCCAGCTCCCGGGGGGGTTTGGGTCAGCCCCAGCATTTT. Translation: CASSRGGLGQPQHF.

The chain joins TRBV5-1 to TRBJ2-7; possible D gene TRBD1, 6 bases. The CDR3 spans 14 residues. The V end was cut by 5 bases, the J end by 2 bases, with 14 bases between. CDR1 and CDR2 (germline): SGHRS, YFSETQ. The CDR3 region is CASSPGQNAYEQYF. The CDR3 DNA reads as TGCGCCAGCAGTCCCGGACAGAATGCCTACGAGCAGTACTTC.

Worth noting for this clone: This is likely a read error, given that the CDR3 carries no conserved phenylalanine or tryptophan at its end. The limits of the CDR3 on the DNA are not certain, so only TCRdb's listed CDR3 is given. The chain recombines TRBV28 with TRBJ1-1; the table assigns TRBD1, which was not confirmed against the DNA. The germline V gene encodes CDR1 MDHEN and CDR2 SYDVKM. The CDR3 region is 13 residues in length, termini included. CDR3 residues: CASTTPRQGAPAI.

In this sample, this clone turned up once. The rearrangement uses TRBV7-9 and TRBJ1-1, with D maybe TRBD1 (5 bases). The germline V gene encodes CDR1 SEHNR and CDR2 FQNEAQ (reference sequence). The CDR3 is made up of 13 amino acids. Trimming cost V 3 bases and J 6 bases, with 11 bases left between them. In nucleotides, the CDR3 is TGTGCCAGCAGCTTCGCCCAGGGCGCTGAAGCTTTCTTT. It translates to CASSFAQGAEAFF.

CDR3 DNA sequence: TGTGCCACCAGCAGAGACCAAGCCTACGAGCAGTACTTC. It yields the protein CATSRDQAYEQYF. The chain combines TRBV15 with TRBJ2-7; D not resolved. Trimming took 0 bases from V and 2 from J, leaving 5 bases between them. CDR1 and CDR2 (germline): LNHNV, YYDKDF (reference sequence). The CDR3 covers 13 residues. The full variable domain, its missing parts supplied by reference TRBV15 and TRBJ2-7, is DAMVIQNPRYQVTQFGKPVTLSCSQTLNHNVMYWYQQKSSQAPKLLFHYYDKDFNNEADTPDNFQSRRPNTSFCFLDIRSPGLGDTAMYLCATSRDQAYEQYFGPGTRLTVT.

The chain couples TRBV19 to TRBJ1-5; D is undetermined. The CDR3 contains 13 residues. V gave up 3 bases and J gave up 9 bases, with 12 bases separating them. From germline, CDR1 is LNHDA and CDR2 SQIVND (reference sequence). CDR3 coding DNA: TGTGCCAGTAGTATGAGTACGTCTCGGCCCCAGCATTTT. It specifies CASSMSTSRPQHF.

This clone has just one count. The chain carries TRBV9 and TRBJ2-5; D gene ambiguous. This CDR3 has 14 residues. The germline V gene has CDR1 SGDLS and CDR2 YYNGEE. Trimming removed 2 bases at V and 0 bases at J, with 8 bases between. The CDR3 DNA sequence: TGTGCCAGCAGCGTCCCCAGCAACCAAGAGACCCAGTACTTC. It codes for CASSVPSNQETQYF.

The rearrangement links TRBV11-2 to TRBJ2-7, with a weak D call TRBD1 (6 bases). Looked up from germline, CDR1 is SGHAT and CDR2 is FQNNGV. This CDR3 has 14 amino acids. The V gene lost 10 bases and the J gene lost 5 bases, with 21 bases spanning the gap. In DNA form, the CDR3 reads TGTGCCAACAGGTCAATCAGGGGCCCGCACGAGCAGTACTTC. Its protein is CANRSIRGPHEQYF.